A selection of T cell receptor beta chains follows, all from one sample in a study of cytotoxic CD8 clonotypes in ibrutinib-treated CLL. The table came from immunoSEQ multiplex PCR; TCRdb's copy has only in-frame clones and leaves some out. The table shows over 75,000 clones, with approximately 78% occurring only once. This specimen was PBMCs, taken after 12 months of ibrutinib treatment. These receptors originate from a human donor with chronic lymphocytic leukemia. CDR3s include the opening cysteine and the closing phenylalanine or tryptophan. Fields, in order: V gene, clone size, J gene, D gene, CDR3 protein, CDR3 DNA. A D gene is named only where the DNA matches it firmly. Some rows have no size entry. The others give once, few or many, or a class for an expanded clone.

>TRBV29-1|-|TRBJ1-5|-
CSVQLQTFSRNQPQHF
TGCAGCGTCCAACTTCAGACATTTTCGAGAAATCAGCCCCAGCATTTT
>TRBV27|-|TRBJ2-7|-
CASSSGTSPYEQYF
TGTGCCAGCAGTTCCGGGACATCCCCCTACGAGCAGTACTTC
>TRBV9|-|TRBJ1-1|TRBD1
CASSVAGQGGQQNTEAFF
TGTGCCAGCAGCGTAGCGGGACAGGGAGGTCAGCAGAACACTGAAGCTTTCTTT
>TRBV29-1|-|TRBJ2-5|-
CSVGGLKETQYF
TGCAGCGTTGGGGGACTCAAAGAGACCCAGTACTTC
>TRBV5-1|few|TRBJ1-1|-
CASSLDDMNTEAFF
TGCGCCAGCAGCTTGGACGATATGAACACTGAAGCTTTCTTT
>TRBV4-1|-|TRBJ2-4|-
CASSQERPGLDLIAKNIQYF
TGCGCCAGCAGCCAAGAACGGCCGGGACTTGACCTCATAGCCAAAAACATTCAGTACTTC
>TRBV2|-|TRBJ2-3|-
CASSRDTLPTDTQYF
TGTGCCAGCAGCCGGGACACTCTGCCCACAGATACGCAGTATTTT
>TRBV19|once|TRBJ2-1|-
CASSALGGRNEQFF
TGTGCCAGTAGCGCATTAGGGGGTAGGAATGAGCAGTTCTTC
>TRBV7-2|once|TRBJ2-2|-
CASSIPTGKESAGELFF
TGTGCCAGCAGCATACCTACAGGGAAAGAGAGCGCCGGGGAGCTGTTTTTT
>TRBV2|-|TRBJ2-5|-
CASSPLGQETQYF
TGTGCCAGCAGTCCATTGGGGCAAGAGACCCAGTACTTC
>TRBV9|few|TRBJ1-5|TRBD1
CATLTGDNRDQPQHF
TGTGCCACCTTAACAGGGGACAACAGAGATCAGCCCCAGCATTTT
>TRBV30|-|TRBJ1-1|TRBD1
CAWDRGRNTEAFF
TGTGCCTGGGACAGGGGGAGGAACACTGAAGCTTTCTTT
>TRBV30|-|TRBJ2-7|-
CAWIPGVGEQYF
TGTGCCTGGATTCCAGGGGTGGGCGAGCAGTACTTC
>TRBV14|-|TRBJ1-4|-
CASSQGMGGKLFF
TGTGCCAGCAGCCAAGGGATGGGGGGAAAACTGTTTTTT
>TRBV5-1|-|TRBJ2-2|-
CASSPTDNSGELFF
TGCGCCAGCAGCCCTACTGACAACTCCGGGGAGCTGTTTTTT
>TRBV13|-|TRBJ1-2|TRBD1
CASSPAGQVYGYTF
TGTGCCAGCAGCCCGGCGGGACAGGTATATGGCTACACCTTC
>TRBV2|-|TRBJ1-2|-
CASSSGNQKVGYTF
TGTGCCAGCAGTAGTGGAAATCAGAAAGTTGGCTACACCTTC
>TRBV4-2|-|TRBJ2-7|TRBD2
CASSQDVYETSGAGEQYF
TGTGCCAGCAGCCAAGATGTTTACGAGACTAGCGGAGCAGGAGAGCAGTACTTC
>TRBV9|-|TRBJ2-3|-
CASSVVSWDTQYF
TGTGCCAGCAGCGTAGTCTCTTGGGATACGCAGTATTTT
>TRBV6-5|-|TRBJ2-2|-
CASTWGVRGELFF
TGTGCCAGCACTTGGGGGGTGAGGGGGGAGCTGTTTTTT
>TRBV9|-|TRBJ2-3|TRBD1
CASSVDRDREQYF
TGTGCCAGCAGCGTAGACCGGGACAGGGAGCAGTATTTT
>TRBV30|-|TRBJ2-4|-
CAWQPGRGAKNIQYF
TGTGCCTGGCAACCAGGTCGAGGGGCCAAAAACATTCAGTACTTC
>TRBV9|-|TRBJ2-3|-
CASRPMWGAQDTQYF
TGTGCCAGCAGGCCTATGTGGGGGGCCCAGGATACGCAGTATTTT
>TRBV19|-|TRBJ1-4|-
CASSIEHGEKLFF
TGTGCCAGTAGTATAGAACATGGTGAAAAACTGTTTTTT
>TRBV6-5|-|TRBJ1-3|TRBD1
CASNDRANTIYF
TGTGCCAGCAATGACAGGGCAAACACCATATATTTT
>TRBV7-9|-|TRBJ2-3|TRBD2
CASSFTKGLAGITDTQYF
TGTGCCAGCAGCTTCACCAAGGGACTAGCGGGGATCACAGATACGCAGTATTTT
>TRBV7-9|-|TRBJ2-7|TRBD1
CASSLRDRGEQYF
TGTGCCAGCAGCTTACGGGACAGGGGCGAGCAGTACTTC
>TRBV30|few|TRBJ2-3|TRBD2
CAWSGEGGGTDTQYF
TGTGCCTGGAGTGGGGAGGGTGGGGGCACAGATACGCAGTATTTT
>TRBV5-4|-|TRBJ1-4|-
CASSPRGGGEKLFF
TGTGCCAGCAGCCCCCGGGGGGGTGGGGAAAAACTGTTTTTT
>TRBV6-5|few|TRBJ2-7|-
CASSYSGRPYEQYF
TGTGCCAGCAGTTACTCGGGCAGACCCTACGAGCAGTACTTC
>TRBV2|-|TRBJ1-1|-
CASGLLRGREAFF
TGTGCCAGCGGACTTCTCCGGGGCCGTGAAGCTTTCTTT
>TRBV5-1|-|TRBJ2-1|-
CASSLGGVVSNEQFF
TGCGCCAGCAGCTTGGGAGGGGTTGTTAGCAATGAGCAGTTCTTC
>TRBV28|-|TRBJ2-3|-
CASSLSLSTDTQYF
TGTGCCAGCAGTTTATCCCTGAGCACAGATACGCAGTATTTT
>TRBV29-1|-|TRBJ1-1|-
CSVIEGSNTEAFF
TGCAGCGTTATTGAGGGATCGAACACTGAAGCTTTCTTT
>TRBV6-6|-|TRBJ1-3|-
CASSRDSGGNTIYF
TGTGCCAGCAGCCGCGACAGTGGAGGAAACACCATATATTTT
>TRBV20-1|-|TRBJ2-1|TRBD2
CSAIRTSGVF
TGCAGTGCTATACGGACTAGCGGTGTCTTC
>TRBV7-3|-|TRBJ2-2|TRBD1
CASSFAGGGRTGELFF
TGTGCCAGCAGCTTCGCAGGGGGCGGTCGAACCGGGGAGCTGTTTTTT
>TRBV2|-|TRBJ1-5|-
CASQMTNNQPQHF
TGTGCCAGCCAGATGACAAACAATCAGCCCCAGCATTTT
>TRBV29-1|-|TRBJ1-2|TRBD1
CSVESTGGNYGYTF
TGCAGCGTTGAAAGTACAGGGGGCAACTATGGCTACACCTTC
>TRBV7-2|-|TRBJ2-1|TRBD2
CASSPSGGSYNEQFF
TGTGCCAGCAGCCCTAGCGGGGGTAGTTACAATGAGCAGTTCTTC
>TRBV14|-|TRBJ2-7|-
CASSQVIHEQYF
TGTGCCAGCAGCCAAGTAATACACGAGCAGTACTTC
>TRBV2|-|TRBJ1-1|-
CASGAMRTLNTEAFF
TGTGCCAGCGGAGCGATGCGGACTTTGAACACTGAAGCTTTCTTT
>TRBV5-1|-|TRBJ2-5|TRBD2
CASSLGPSGGGQETQYF
TGCGCCAGCAGCTTGGGGCCTAGCGGGGGAGGCCAAGAGACCCAGTACTTC
>TRBV6-1|-|TRBJ2-2|-
CASSRGLVTGELFF
TGTGCCAGCAGTCGGGGGCTCGTCACCGGGGAGCTGTTTTTT
>TRBV4-1|-|TRBJ2-7|TRBD1
CASSQDGMGQGYEQYF
TGCGCCAGCAGCCAAGATGGGATGGGACAGGGCTACGAGCAGTACTTC
>TRBV7-9|-|TRBJ2-2|TRBD1
CASSTKGAEGTGELFF
TGTGCCAGCAGCACCAAGGGGGCTGAAGGCACCGGGGAGCTGTTTTTT
>TRBV7-9|-|TRBJ2-6|-
CASPSPGANVLTF
TGTGCCAGCCCTTCTCCGGGGGCCAACGTCCTGACTTTC
>TRBV15|once|TRBJ1-2|TRBD1
CATSSGQGPYGYTF
TGTGCCACCAGCAGTGGACAGGGCCCCTATGGCTACACCTTC
>TRBV19|-|TRBJ1-1|TRBD1
CATSDRVAEAFF
TGTGCCACTTCGGACAGGGTAGCTGAAGCTTTCTTT
>TRBV6-5|-|TRBJ1-1|-
CASRPRGRGAFF
TGTGCCAGCAGACCGCGGGGGCGCGGGGCTTTCTTT
>TRBV29-1|-|TRBJ1-1|-
CSVLQRTEAFF
TGCAGCGTGCTACAGCGCACTGAAGCTTTCTTT
>TRBV5-4|-|TRBJ1-1|-
CASSSPKRGDTEAFF
TGTGCCAGCAGCTCACCAAAGCGGGGGGACACTGAAGCTTTCTTT
>TRBV7-2|-|TRBJ2-1|-
CASSLSSSSVERQFF
TGTGCCAGCAGCTTATCATCTTCTAGCGTCGAGCGGCAGTTCTTC
>TRBV7-3|-|TRBJ2-5|-
CASSSQQGPQETQYF
TGTGCCAGCAGCTCCCAACAGGGACCCCAAGAGACCCAGTACTTC
>TRBV12-2|once|TRBJ2-7|-
CASRLSGGQGKEQYF
TGTGCAAGTCGCTTATCGGGAGGGCAGGGGAAAGAGCAGTACTTC
>TRBV5-1|-|TRBJ2-4|-
CASSLHFHRVAKNIQYF
TGCGCCAGCAGCTTACACTTCCACAGGGTTGCCAAAAACATTCAGTACTTC